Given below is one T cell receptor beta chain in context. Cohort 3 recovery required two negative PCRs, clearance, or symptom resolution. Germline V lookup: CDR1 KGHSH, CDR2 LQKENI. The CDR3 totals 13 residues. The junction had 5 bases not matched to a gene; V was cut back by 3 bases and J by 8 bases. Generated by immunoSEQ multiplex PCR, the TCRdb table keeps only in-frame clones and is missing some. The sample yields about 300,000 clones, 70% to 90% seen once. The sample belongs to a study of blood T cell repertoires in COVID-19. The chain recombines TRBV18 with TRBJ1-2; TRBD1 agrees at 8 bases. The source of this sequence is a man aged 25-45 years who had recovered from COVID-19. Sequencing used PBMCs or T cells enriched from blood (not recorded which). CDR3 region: CASSPDRGDGYTF. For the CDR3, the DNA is TGTGCCAGCTCACCCGACAGGGGCGACGGCTACACCTTC.